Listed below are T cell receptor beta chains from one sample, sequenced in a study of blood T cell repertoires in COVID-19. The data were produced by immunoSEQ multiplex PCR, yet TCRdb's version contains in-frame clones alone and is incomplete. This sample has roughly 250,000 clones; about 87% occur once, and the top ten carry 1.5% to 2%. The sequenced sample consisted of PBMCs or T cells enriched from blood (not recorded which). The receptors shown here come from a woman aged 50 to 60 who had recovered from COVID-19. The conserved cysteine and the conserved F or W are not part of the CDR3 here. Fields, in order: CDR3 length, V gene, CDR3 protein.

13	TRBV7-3	ASRRTGDMNTEAF
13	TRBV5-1	ASYHGSGDTGELF
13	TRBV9	ASSVGQGAGYGYT
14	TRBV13	ASSLGGSASYNEQF
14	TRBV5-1	ASSLGAGTGDYEQY
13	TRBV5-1	ASSGTASSGNTIY
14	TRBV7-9	ASSLVTGRGTDTQY
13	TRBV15	ATSRDPGAGNTIY
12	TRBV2	ASSSDRGSTEAF
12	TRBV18	ASSPSGFEETQY
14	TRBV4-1	ASSQETRTGGEKLF
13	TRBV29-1	SVRAALNPTGELF
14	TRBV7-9	ASSLVTLAGANEQF
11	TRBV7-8	ASSFSENTEAF
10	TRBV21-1	ASRRDRGAIT
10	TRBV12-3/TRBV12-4	ASSSPTDTQY
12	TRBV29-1	SVGQGSSYNEQF
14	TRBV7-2	ASSPRGWAGEDTQY
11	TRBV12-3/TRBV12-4	ASTTATNEKLF
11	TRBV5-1	ASSHDRSTEAF
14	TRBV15	ATSQLRGGKVSEAF
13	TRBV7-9	ASTPGTSGTYEQY
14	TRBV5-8	ASTPPRPEVNQPQH
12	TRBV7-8	ASSSQGGERPQH
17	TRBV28	ASGLLSSRQGDNTGELF
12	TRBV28	ASSTRTGNYGYT
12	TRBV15	ATSPSGGLRKAF
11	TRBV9	ASSVVASTEAF
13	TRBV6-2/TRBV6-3	ASSYDRVGANVLT
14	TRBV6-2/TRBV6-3	ASSPALAGVLYEQY